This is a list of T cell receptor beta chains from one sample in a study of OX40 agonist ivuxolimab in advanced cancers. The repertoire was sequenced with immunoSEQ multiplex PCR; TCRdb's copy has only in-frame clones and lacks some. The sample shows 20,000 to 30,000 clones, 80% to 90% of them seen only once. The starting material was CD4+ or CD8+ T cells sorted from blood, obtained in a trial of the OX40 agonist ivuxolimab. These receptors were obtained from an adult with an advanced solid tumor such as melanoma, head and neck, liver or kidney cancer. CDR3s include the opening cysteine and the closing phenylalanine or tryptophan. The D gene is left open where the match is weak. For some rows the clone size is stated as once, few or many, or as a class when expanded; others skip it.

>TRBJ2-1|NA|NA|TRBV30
CAWSNQAGPYNEQFF
TGTGCCTGGAGTAACCAAGCTGGGCCTTACAATGAGCAGTTCTTC
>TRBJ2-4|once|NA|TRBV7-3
CASSLTGEGIQYF
TGTGCCAGCAGCTTAACCGGGGAAGGCATTCAGTACTTC
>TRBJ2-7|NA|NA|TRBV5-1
CASSLGWGHSYEQYF
TGCGCCAGCAGCTTGGGTTGGGGACATTCCTACGAGCAGTACTTC
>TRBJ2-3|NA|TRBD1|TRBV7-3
CASSFSGTGVTDTQYF
TGTGCCAGCAGCTTTTCCGGGACAGGGGTCACAGATACGCAGTATTTT
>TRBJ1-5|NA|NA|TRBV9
CASSSDGNQPQHF
TGTGCCAGCAGCTCGGACGGCAATCAGCCCCAGCATTTT
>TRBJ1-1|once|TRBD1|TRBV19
CASSIAQGANTEAFF
TGTGCCAGTAGTATAGCCCAGGGGGCGAACACTGAAGCTTTCTTT
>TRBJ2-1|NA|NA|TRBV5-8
CASSYGTSNYNEQFF
TGTGCCAGCAGCTACGGGACATCAAATTACAATGAGCAGTTCTTC
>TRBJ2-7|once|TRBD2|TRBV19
CASSTVPGLAGTEQYF
TGTGCCAGTAGTACCGTTCCGGGACTAGCGGGAACCGAGCAGTACTTC
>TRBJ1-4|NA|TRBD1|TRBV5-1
CASSSRDRRDEKLFF
TGCGCCAGCAGCTCCCGGGACAGACGAGATGAAAAACTGTTTTTT
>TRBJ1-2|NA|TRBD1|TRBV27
CASRDRVDNYGYTF
TGTGCCAGCAGGGACAGGGTTGATAACTATGGCTACACCTTC
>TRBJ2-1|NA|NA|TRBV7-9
CASSPLAGREFGEQFF
TGTGCCAGCAGCCCTCTCGCGGGAAGGGAGTTTGGTGAGCAGTTCTTC
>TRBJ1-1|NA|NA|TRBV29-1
CSVEFRRGGTEAFF
TGCAGCGTTGAATTTAGGAGGGGGGGGACTGAAGCTTTCTTT
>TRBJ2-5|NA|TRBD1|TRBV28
CASSSRDRVQETQYF
TGTGCCAGCAGTTCCCGGGACAGGGTCCAAGAGACCCAGTACTTC
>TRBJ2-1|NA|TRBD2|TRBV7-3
CASSLNPSGSYNEQFF
TGTGCCAGCAGCTTAAATCCTAGCGGCTCCTACAATGAGCAGTTCTTC
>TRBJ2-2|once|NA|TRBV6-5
CASRQGTHTGELFF
TGTGCCAGCAGGCAGGGTACCCACACCGGGGAGCTGTTTTTT
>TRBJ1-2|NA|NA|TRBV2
CASSRRSYGYTF
TGTGCCAGCAGCCGACGGAGCTATGGCTACACCTTC
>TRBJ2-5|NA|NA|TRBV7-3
CASSRGYSSQETQYF
TGTGCCAGCAGCCGCGGGTATAGCAGCCAAGAGACCCAGTACTTC
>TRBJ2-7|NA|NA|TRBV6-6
CAAAKRGGRDEQYF
TGTGCCGCCGCCAAAAGGGGGGGAAGGGACGAGCAGTACTTC
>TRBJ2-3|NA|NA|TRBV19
CASSIIGGGTDTQYF
TGTGCCAGTAGTATCATCGGCGGGGGCACAGATACGCAGTATTTT
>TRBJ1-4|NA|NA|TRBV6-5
CASSSPGTNEKLFF
TGTGCCAGCAGTTCCCCGGGAACCAATGAAAAACTGTTTTTT
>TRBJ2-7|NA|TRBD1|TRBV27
CASSIRTGRNEEQYF
TGTGCCAGCAGTATCCGGACAGGGAGGAACGAGGAGCAGTACTTC
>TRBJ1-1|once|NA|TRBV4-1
CASSEVGEGTEAFF
TGCGCCAGCAGCGAAGTAGGGGAGGGAACTGAAGCTTTCTTT
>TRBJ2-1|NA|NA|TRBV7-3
CASSLGNEQFF
TGTGCCAGCAGCTTAGGCAATGAGCAGTTCTTC
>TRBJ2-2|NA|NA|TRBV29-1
CSVVTEAGELFF
TGCAGCGTCGTAACTGAGGCCGGGGAGCTGTTTTTT
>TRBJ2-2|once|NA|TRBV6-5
CASSSGYGELFF
TGTGCCAGCAGCTCCGGTTACGGGGAGCTGTTTTTT
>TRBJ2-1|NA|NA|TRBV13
CASNPGSGEQFF
TGTGCCAGCAATCCCGGGAGTGGTGAGCAGTTCTTC
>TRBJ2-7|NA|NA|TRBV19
CASSLSTGEQYF
TGTGCCAGTAGTTTATCGACCGGCGAGCAGTACTTC
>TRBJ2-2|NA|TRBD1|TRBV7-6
CASSLAYRGWGTGELFF
TGTGCCAGCAGCTTAGCGTACAGGGGTTGGGGCACCGGGGAGCTGTTTTTT
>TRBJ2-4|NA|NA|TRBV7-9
CASSLGLTGLQYF
TGTGCCAGCAGCTTAGGCTTAACAGGTCTTCAATACTTC
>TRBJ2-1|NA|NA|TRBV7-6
CASSLGHRAIYSYNEQFF
TGTGCCAGCAGCTTGGGGCACAGGGCGATCTACTCCTACAATGAGCAGTTCTTC
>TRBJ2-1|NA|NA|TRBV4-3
CASTQEQTYNEQFF
TGCGCCAGCACCCAAGAACAGACCTACAATGAGCAGTTCTTC
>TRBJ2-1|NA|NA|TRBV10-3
CAISEVLYNEQFF
TGTGCCATCAGCGAGGTCCTCTACAATGAGCAGTTCTTC
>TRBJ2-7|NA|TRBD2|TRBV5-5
CASSLIQREVYEQYF
TGTGCCAGCAGCTTGATCCAGCGGGAGGTCTACGAGCAGTACTTC
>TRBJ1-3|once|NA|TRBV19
CASSYSGNTIYF
TGTGCCAGTTCCTACTCTGGAAACACCATATATTTT
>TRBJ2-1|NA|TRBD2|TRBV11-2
CASSLSGSSYNEQFF
TGTGCCAGCAGCTTGAGCGGGAGCTCCTACAATGAGCAGTTCTTC
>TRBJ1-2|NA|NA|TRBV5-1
CASSFFDLGDYGYTF
TGCGCCAGCAGCTTTTTTGACCTCGGTGACTATGGCTACACCTTC
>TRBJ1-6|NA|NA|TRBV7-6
CASSSSGNSPLHF
TGTGCCAGCAGCTCTTCAGGGAATTCACCCCTCCACTTT
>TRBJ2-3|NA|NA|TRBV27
CASSSVLTDTQYF
TGTGCCAGCAGTTCGGTCCTCACAGATACGCAGTATTTT
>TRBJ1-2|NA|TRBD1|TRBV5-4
CASSPGQGFGYTF
TGTGCCAGCAGCCCGGGACAGGGGTTTGGCTACACCTTC
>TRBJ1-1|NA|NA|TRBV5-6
CASSRSTEAFF
TGTGCCAGCAGCCGGAGCACTGAAGCTTTCTTT
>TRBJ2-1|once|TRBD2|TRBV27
CASSLRAGGYNEQFF
TGTGCCAGCAGTTTACGAGCGGGAGGATACAATGAGCAGTTCTTC
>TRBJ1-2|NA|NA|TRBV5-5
CASTWDDFPLSNYGYTF
TGTGCCAGCACCTGGGACGATTTTCCCCTCTCTAACTATGGCTACACCTTC
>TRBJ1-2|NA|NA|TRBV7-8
CASSFWGLYGYTF
TGTGCCAGCAGCTTCTGGGGACTTTATGGCTACACCTTC
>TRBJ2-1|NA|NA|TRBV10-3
CAISESMRQFDEQFF
TGTGCCATCAGTGAGTCTATGAGACAGTTCGATGAGCAGTTCTTC
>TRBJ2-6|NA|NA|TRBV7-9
CASSDSSGANVLTF
TGTGCCAGCAGCGATAGCTCTGGGGCCAACGTCCTGACTTTC
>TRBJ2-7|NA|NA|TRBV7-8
CASSPPGAYEQYF
TGTGCCAGCAGCCCCCCGGGGGCCTACGAGCAGTACTTC
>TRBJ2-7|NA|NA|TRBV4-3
CASSPVAGPPNEQYF
TGCGCCAGCAGCCCCGTGGCAGGACCACCGAACGAGCAGTACTTC
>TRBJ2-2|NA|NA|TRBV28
CASVNTGELFF
TGTGCCAGCGTGAACACCGGGGAGCTGTTTTTT
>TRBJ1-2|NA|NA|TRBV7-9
CASSLGLGTGLDGYTF
TGTGCCAGCAGCTTGGGGTTGGGGACTGGGCTCGATGGCTACACCTTC
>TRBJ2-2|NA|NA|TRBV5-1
CASSLARGLGAGELFF
TGCGCCAGCAGCTTGGCCAGGGGACTGGGGGCCGGGGAGCTGTTTTTT
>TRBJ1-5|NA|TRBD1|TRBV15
CATSKGADISNQPQHF
TGTGCCACCAGCAAGGGGGCCGATATTAGCAATCAGCCCCAGCATTTT